The 14 T cell receptor beta chains listed next were all sequenced from one sample in a study of identical twins. TCRdb ran MiXCR on the 5' RACE reads and lists one entry per CDR3 protein. The sample has some 500,000 distinct CDR3 sequences; roughly 21% are singletons. This sample was shared with a second study, whose subject was T cells expressing NK-cell markers.

Sequenced sample: CD4+ T cells sorted from blood. The receptors stem from a woman under 30 in good health.

This clonotype was observed at least ten times. The CDR3, as DNA: TGTGCCATCAGTCCGACTAGCGGATCCACAGATACGCAGTATTTT. Its protein is CAISPTSGSTDTQYF. The gene calls are TRBV10-3 and TRBJ2-3; the match to TRBD2 covers 9 bases. CDR3 length equals 15 residues. CDR1 and CDR2 from the germline V gene are ENHRY and SYGVKD. V gave up 5 bases and J gave up 2 bases; unmatched junction bases: 5.

The V gene is TRBV27, the J gene TRBJ1-5; D is undetermined. The ends were cut back, 0 bases at V and 6 bases at J, with 6 bases in the middle. CDR1 MNHEY and CDR2 SMNVEV come from the germline V gene (reference sequence). The CDR3 runs to 13 residues. The CDR3 loop reads CASSLSGIQPQHF. For the CDR3, the DNA is TGTGCCAGCAGTTTATCAGGAATTCAGCCCCAGCATTTT.

CDR3 nucleotides: TGTGCCAGCAAGAAGGAGGCTTCCTACGAGCAGTACTTC. Translated, it gives CASKKEASYEQYF. V and J are TRBV6-1 and TRBJ2-7, with D possibly TRBD2 on 5 matching bases. V lost 7 bases, J lost 1 base, and 11 bases lay in between. The CDR3 extends over 13 amino acids. CDR1 and CDR2 (germline): MNHNS, SASEGT.

This clonotype was counted a few times. This chain joins TRBV20-1 and TRBJ2-7; possibly TRBD1 or TRBD2 for D (6 bases each). In germline, CDR1 is DFQATT, CDR2 SNEGSKA (reference sequence). Trimming took 3 bases from V and 3 from J, leaving 15 bases between them. This CDR3 is 14 amino acids long. The CDR3 spells CSASSSRGGYEQYF. CDR3 bases: TGCAGTGCTAGCTCGTCCAGGGGAGGCTACGAGCAGTACTTC.

The chain recombines TRBV6-2 or TRBV6-3 with TRBJ2-3; D perhaps matches TRBD2 (6 bases). V lost 10 bases, J lost 5 bases, and 16 bases lay in between. Germline CDR1 is MNHEY and CDR2 is SVGEGT. The CDR3 loop spans 13 amino acids. CDR3 coding DNA: TGTGCCACGGAGTCTCCGCGGGGAGATACGCAGTATTTT. Residues: CATESPRGDTQYF.

This clonotype was seen a few times. The rearrangement joins TRBV20-1 to TRBJ2-2; 8 positions match TRBD1. With 6 bases clipped from V and 3 bases from J, the junction kept 15 bases outside the gene matches. In germline, CDR1 is DFQATT, CDR2 SNEGSKA (reference sequence). This CDR3 is 17 amino acids long. As DNA, the CDR3 is TGCAGTGCCTCCTGGACAGGGCGAGGAAGAGACACCGGGGAGCTGTTTTTT. This sequence encodes CSASWTGRGRDTGELFF.

This clonotype appeared many times. The chain joins TRBV20-1 to TRBJ2-5; D possibly corresponds to TRBD2 (5 bases). Trimming left V 0 bases short and J 5 bases short, with 10 bases between. The CDR3 runs 13 residues. Germline lookup yields CDR1 DFQATT and CDR2 SNEGSKA (reference sequence). The CDR3 DNA is TGCAGTGCTAGAGAAGCTAGCATGGAGACCCAGTACTTC. Its translation: CSAREASMETQYF.

Here the CDR3 reads CASQDRTTQYF. CDR3 nucleotide sequence: TGCGCCAGCCAGGACAGGACGACCCAGTACTTC. The chain uses TRBV5-1 and TRBJ2-5; 7 bases map to TRBD1. The ends lost 7 bases at V and 7 bases at J; junction bases unmatched: 4. In germline, CDR1 is SGHRS, CDR2 YFSETQ. CDR3 size: 11 residues.

In nucleotides, the CDR3 is TGTGCCATCAGTCCGGGACTAGCGGACGATGAGCAGTTCTTC. Translated: CAISPGLADDEQFF. The chain is built from TRBV10-3 and TRBJ2-1; 11 nucleotides align to TRBD2. CDR3 length equals 14 residues. With V trimmed by 5 bases and J by 8 bases, 5 bases remained unmatched. Germline values: CDR1 ENHRY, CDR2 SYGVKD.

This clonotype was observed a few times. The V gene is TRBV20-1, the J gene TRBJ1-1; TRBD1 might be the D (5 bases). Trimming removed 5 bases from V and 1 base from J, with 26 bases in between. Germline CDR1 DFQATT, CDR2 SNEGSKA (reference sequence). CDR3 length: 18 amino acids. The chain's CDR3 is CSARVGQAATLTNTEAFF. As DNA, the CDR3 is TGCAGTGCTCGGGTAGGACAAGCCGCGACTCTTACGAACACTGAAGCTTTCTTT.

This clonotype was observed a few times. The chain uses TRBV10-3 and TRBJ1-2; D remains unclear. Germline CDR1 and CDR2: ENHRY and SYGVKD. V lost 10 bases, J lost 3 bases, and 15 bases lay in between. The CDR3 spans 13 residues. The CDR3 region is CATGEEVDYGYTF. CDR3 in DNA: TGTGCCACCGGGGAGGAGGTCGACTATGGCTACACCTTC.

Here the CDR3 reads CASSVRWGTEAFF. The CDR3 DNA sequence: TGTGCCAGCAGCGTAAGATGGGGGACTGAAGCTTTCTTT. The chain recombines TRBV9 with TRBJ1-1, with a possible D match to TRBD1 (5 bases). V lost 1 base and J lost 5, with 9 bases in between. The CDR3 extends over 13 amino acids. From germline, CDR1 is SGDLS and CDR2 YYNGEE.

This clonotype came up a few times. This rearrangement joins TRBV7-3 to TRBJ2-1; 10 bases map to TRBD2. Trimming took 1 base from V and 10 from J; bases not matched to a gene: 4. The V gene's germline CDR1 is SGHTA and CDR2 FQGTGA. The CDR3 is made up of 14 amino acids. This chain's CDR3 is CASSLIAAGGEQFF. In nucleotides, the CDR3 is TGTGCCAGCAGCTTAATTGCAGCGGGGGGGGAGCAGTTCTTC.

In its sample, this clonotype was seen a few times. This sequence joins TRBV5-1 and TRBJ2-5, with D perhaps matching TRBD1 or TRBD2 (5 bases each). Germline-derived CDR1 and CDR2 are SGHRS and YFSETQ. Deletions cut 8 bases from V and 2 bases from J, with 19 bases between. The CDR3 spans 15 residues. The CDR3 sequence is CASAPYTGPQETQYF. The CDR3 bases are TGCGCCAGTGCGCCATACACGGGACCTCAAGAGACCCAGTACTTC. Based on the CDR3 plus reference TRBV5-1 and TRBJ2-5, the full variable domain is KAGVTQTPRYLIKTRGQQVTLSCSPISGHRSVSWYQQTPGQGLQFLFEYFSETQRNKGNFPGRFSGRQFSNSRSEMNVSTLELGDSALYLCASAPYTGPQETQYFGPGTRLLVL.